This entry lists 3 T cell receptor beta chains sequenced from one sample in a study of shared clonotypes between healthy human individuals (dated by TCRdb to about 2020). Library generation was performed with the immunoSEQ multiplex PCR assay. TCRdb took this table from immuneACCESS and kept in-frame rearrangements with V and J called. Such tables lack part of the clones; where checked against another copy, unresolved V genes explain under half of the gap, and the rest is unexplained. This sample holds about 1.1 million clones; roughly 77% were observed only once. Of the sample, over 0.8% is held by the ten largest clones. Sequencing was performed on memory CD4+ T cells from PBMCs. The cell subset or site tag for this specimen amounts to: CD45RA-negative fraction. These receptors all come from a man between 18 and 29 years old in good health. Some clones in this sample may be carry-over from other donors' samples.

On this clone itself: A much bigger clone sits one base away, suggesting this may be a read error. CDR3 in amino acids: CARRPRGGTNTEAFF. The CDR3, as DNA: TGTGCCAGAAGGCCAAGAGGGGGGACGAACACTGAAGCTTTCTTT. This rearrangement joins TRBV25-1 to TRBJ1-1, with a tentative D call TRBD1 (6 bases). The V gene's germline CDR1 is MGHDK and CDR2 SYGVNS. V was shortened by 9 bases and J by 1 base, with 18 bases between the two germline ends. The CDR3 contains 15 residues.

This clone was observed a single time. This chain joins TRBV4-2 and TRBJ2-5; tentative D call: TRBD1 (6 bases). The germline V and J ends were trimmed by 2 bases and 4 bases, with 11 bases remaining between them. Germline CDR1 and CDR2: LGHNA and YNFKEQ. This CDR3 comprises 14 residues. CDR3 residues: CASSQQQGRETQYF. For the CDR3, the DNA is TGTGCCAGCAGCCAACAACAGGGACGAGAGACCCAGTACTTC.

V usage is TRBV11-1 and J usage is TRBJ1-1; D gene ambiguous. The germline V and J ends were trimmed by 5 bases and 0 bases, with 10 bases remaining between them. The germline V gene has CDR1 SGHAT and CDR2 FQDESV (reference sequence). The CDR3 is 14 amino acids. This CDR3 is CASSNQFMNTEAFF. DNA of the CDR3: TGTGCCAGCAGCAACCAGTTCATGAACACTGAAGCTTTCTTT. Full variable domain (remainder filled in from reference TRBV11-1 and TRBJ1-1): EAEVAQSPRYKITEKSQAVAFWCDPISGHATLYWYRQILGQGPELLVQFQDESVVDDSQLPKDRFSAERLKGVDSTLKIQPAELGDSAMYLCASSNQFMNTEAFFGQGTRLTVV.